In its sample, the clone carrying this TCR beta chain was seen a few times. There are 16 residues in the CDR3. Germline trimming cut 6 bases from V and 1 base from J; bases unmatched to any gene: 9. Germline lookup yields CDR1 MNHNY and CDR2 SVGAGI (reference sequence). Previously published methods and listed TCR primers were used for the bulk TCR libraries. TCRdb re-called the PCR reads with MiXCR, one entry per CDR3 protein. The data contain 400,000 to 600,000 distinct CDR3 sequences, 20% to 25% of them singletons. The record originates from a study of molecular identifiers for immune sequencing clone quantification. Naive CD8 libraries came from around 20,000 to 990,000 sorted cells with 10%, 30% or 50% RNA. The authors sorted naive CD8 T cells as CD8+CD4-CCR7+CD45RA+.

Material for sequencing was naive CD8+ T cells from blood, with Jurkat cell RNA spiked in. Subset denoted: FACS-sorted CD8+CD4-CCR7+CD45RA+ naive T cells. The chain employs TRBV6-6 and TRBJ2-1, with 7 bases matching TRBD2. This clonotype originated in a human donor in good health. Some libraries in this study had Jurkat cell RNA spiked in. The CDR3 bases are TGTGCCAGCAGAATTCAAGCGGGAACTTCCTACAATGAGCAGTTCTTC. The encoded protein is CASRIQAGTSYNEQFF.